Below, 10 T cell receptor beta chains from the same sample are listed, as sequenced in a study of cytomegalovirus exposure and HLA in healthy donors. PCR amplification relied on 60 Vbeta primers (plus 13 Jbeta primers). TCRdb keeps only in-frame clones here, not all; method: immunoSEQ multiplex PCR. The sample shows more than 85,000 clones, approximately 76% of them seen only once. Sequenced sample: PBMCs. These receptors all come from a woman aged 50 to 60 in good health and CMV-seropositive.

Here the CDR3 reads CAISEGLAGGGATDTQYF. The CDR3 DNA sequence: TGTGCCATCAGTGAAGGACTAGCGGGAGGAGGTGCCACAGATACGCAGTATTTT. The chain recombines TRBV10-3 with TRBJ2-3; 14 positions agree with TRBD2. With 3 bases clipped from V and 2 bases from J, the junction kept 7 bases outside the gene matches. The CDR3 consists of 18 residues. Germline CDR1 reads ENHRY; CDR2 reads SYGVKD.

The V and J genes are TRBV7-9 and TRBJ2-5, with 8 bases lining up with TRBD1. Trimming at V came to 5 bases and at J to 5 bases, leaving 7 bases not matched to a gene. This CDR3 spans 14 amino acids. The germline gives CDR1 SEHNR, CDR2 FQNEAQ (reference sequence). The CDR3 bases are TGTGCCAGCAGCACCGACAGGGGTCGGGAGACCCAGTACTTC. Its translation: CASSTDRGRETQYF.

This clone was seen a handful of times. At one of its ends the junction is not consistent with the germline gene, which may arise from a read error. V gene TRBV7-9 combines with J gene TRBJ1-4; D unresolved. This CDR3 is 13 amino acids long. CDR1 is SEHNR, CDR2 FQNEAQ, per germline (reference sequence). DNA of the CDR3: TGTTCCAGCAGCTTGGTTCCCCCATCAGGTCTGTTTTTT. It specifies CSSSLVPPSGLFF.

This sequence joins TRBV27 and TRBJ1-2, with TRBD1 identical over 7 bases. CDR3 length: 13 amino acids. Germline trimming cut 4 bases from V and 8 bases from J; bases unmatched to any gene: 7. CDR1 and CDR2 (germline): MNHEY, SMNVEV (reference sequence). CDR3 coding DNA: TGTGCCAGCAGTTCCCTCGGGACAGTAGGCTACACCTTC. Its translation: CASSSLGTVGYTF.

The chain has TRBV6-1 and TRBJ2-2, with 7 bases fitting TRBD1. The CDR3 sequence is 14 residues long. V lost 4 bases, J lost 4 bases, and 3 bases stayed unmatched. In germline, CDR1 is MNHNS, CDR2 SASEGT. In DNA form, the CDR3 reads TGTGCCAGCAGTGTGGGACAGCCCACCGGGGAGCTGTTTTTT. Its translation: CASSVGQPTGELFF.

The gene calls are TRBV5-4 and TRBJ1-5; TRBD1 matches 11 bases. The length of the CDR3 is 15 residues. V trimming: 4 bases; J trimming: 4 bases; junction bases outside the gene matches: 4. The V gene's germline CDR1 is SGHNT and CDR2 YYREEE (reference sequence). In nucleotides, the CDR3 is TGTGCCAGCAGCACCGGGACAGGGGGGAATCAGCCCCAGCATTTT. Encoded protein: CASSTGTGGNQPQHF.

The chain links TRBV19 to TRBJ2-1, with D hard to call. CDR1 is LNHDA and CDR2 is SQIVND in the germline V gene (reference sequence). Trimming cost V 2 bases and J 0 bases, with 11 bases left between them. The CDR3 contains 16 residues. The CDR3 coding sequence is TGTGCCAGTAGTATAACGTTCCCGAGCTCCTACAATGAGCAGTTCTTC. Amino acids: CASSITFPSSYNEQFF.

This clone was counted between two and nine times. The chain joins TRBV27 to TRBJ2-7, with 10 bases matching TRBD2. Germline assignment: CDR1 MNHEY and CDR2 SMNVEV (reference sequence). The CDR3 extends over 15 amino acids. The V and J ends lost 0 bases and 3 bases, in that order; junction bases with no gene match: 2. CDR3 bases: TGTGCCAGCAGTTTATCTCTAGCGGGAGTCTACGAGCAGTACTTC. Encoded protein: CASSLSLAGVYEQYF.

The chain uses TRBV19 and TRBJ1-1; tentatively, D is TRBD1 (5 bases). Germline values: CDR1 LNHDA, CDR2 SQIVND (reference sequence). This CDR3 region has 11 residues. Trimming stripped 4 bases from V and 7 bases from J, with 7 bases between. The CDR3: CASSTDSEAFF. DNA for the CDR3: TGTGCCAGTAGTACAGACAGTGAAGCTTTCTTT. Using reference TRBV19 and TRBJ1-1 for the parts outside the CDR3, the full variable domain is DGGITQSPKYLFRKEGQNVTLSCEQNLNHDAMYWYRQDPGQGLRLIYYSQIVNDFQKGDIAEGYSVSREKKESFPLTVTSAQKNPTAFYLCASSTDSEAFFGQGTRLTVV.

In its sample, this clone was seen a few times. The chain is built from TRBV29-1 and TRBJ2-7, with 9 bases identical to TRBD1. Trimming cost V 4 bases and J 4 bases; bases outside gene matches: 5. The CDR3 covers 13 residues. Per germline, CDR1 SQVTM and CDR2 ANQGSEA. CDR3 protein: CSVGGGQGYEQYF. The CDR3 DNA follows: TGCAGCGTTGGGGGTGGACAGGGGTACGAGCAGTACTTC.